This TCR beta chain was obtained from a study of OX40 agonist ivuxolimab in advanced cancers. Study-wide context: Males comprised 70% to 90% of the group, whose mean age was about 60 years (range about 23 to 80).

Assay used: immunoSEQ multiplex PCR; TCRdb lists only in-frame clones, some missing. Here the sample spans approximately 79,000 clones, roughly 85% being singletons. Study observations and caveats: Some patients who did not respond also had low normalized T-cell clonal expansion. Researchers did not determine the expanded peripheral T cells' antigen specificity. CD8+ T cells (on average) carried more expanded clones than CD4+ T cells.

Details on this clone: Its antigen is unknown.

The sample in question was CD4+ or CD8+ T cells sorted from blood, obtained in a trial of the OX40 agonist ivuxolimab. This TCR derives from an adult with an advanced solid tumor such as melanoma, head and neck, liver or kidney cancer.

In DNA, the CDR3 is TGTGCCAGCAGCCCCCAAACACCCACGGGTAGCAATCAGCCCCAGCATTTT. The encoded protein is CASSPQTPTGSNQPQHF. The V and J genes are TRBV5-5 and TRBJ1-5; D remains ambiguous. V dropped 4 bases and J dropped 0 bases, with 17 bases sitting between them. The germline CDR1 and CDR2 sequences are SGHKS and YYEKEE (reference sequence). The CDR3 runs 17 residues.